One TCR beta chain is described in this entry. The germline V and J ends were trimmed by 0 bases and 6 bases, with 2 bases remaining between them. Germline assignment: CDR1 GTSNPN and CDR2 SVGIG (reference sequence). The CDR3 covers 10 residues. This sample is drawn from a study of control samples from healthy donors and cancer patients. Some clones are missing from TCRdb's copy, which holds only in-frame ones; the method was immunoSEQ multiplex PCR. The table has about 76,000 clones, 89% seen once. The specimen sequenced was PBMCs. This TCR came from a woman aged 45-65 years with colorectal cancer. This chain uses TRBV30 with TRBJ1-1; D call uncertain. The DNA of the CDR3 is TGTGCCTGGAGTGTCGCTGAAGCTTTCTTT. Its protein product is CAWSVAEAFF.